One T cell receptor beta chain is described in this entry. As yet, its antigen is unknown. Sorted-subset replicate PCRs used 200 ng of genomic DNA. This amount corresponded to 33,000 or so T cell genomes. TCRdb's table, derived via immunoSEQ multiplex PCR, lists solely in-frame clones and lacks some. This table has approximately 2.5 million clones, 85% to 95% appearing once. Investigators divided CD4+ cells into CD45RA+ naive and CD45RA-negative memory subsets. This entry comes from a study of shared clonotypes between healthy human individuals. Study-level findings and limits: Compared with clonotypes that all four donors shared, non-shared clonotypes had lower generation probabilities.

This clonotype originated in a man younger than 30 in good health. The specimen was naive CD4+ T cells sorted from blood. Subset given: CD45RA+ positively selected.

The CDR3 protein is CASSRIVDTGELFF. In nucleotides, the CDR3 is TGTGCCAGCAGTAGAATAGTCGACACCGGGGAGCTGTTTTTT. V usage is TRBV5-4 and J usage is TRBJ2-2; D not certain. Trimming pared 5 bases from V and 3 bases from J, leaving 11 bases between. The CDR3 sequence is 14 residues long. Germline loops: CDR1 SGHNT, CDR2 YYREEE (reference sequence).